The clone carrying this T cell receptor beta chain was observed once. This CDR3 comprises 14 residues. Germline V gives CDR1 SGDLS, CDR2 YYNGEE. V was clipped by 4 bases and J by 4 bases, with 11 bases between them. The entry originates in a study of blood T cell repertoires in COVID-19. Original analysis: Amplified reference gene primers provided the basis for estimating nucleated cell counts. This table comes from immunoSEQ multiplex PCR, and its TCRdb copy is limited to in-frame clones, with some not included. From that table come the V and J calls and clone size; the DNA was used to work out D and trimming. The data hold 230,000 or so clones, with 70% to 85% observed a single time.

The rearrangement joins TRBV9 to TRBJ1-4; D is unresolved. Sequencing was done on a sample of peripheral blood. The TCR sequence derives from a man aged 35-49 years who had recovered from COVID-19. Here the CDR3 DNA reads TGTGCCAGCAGCTCGCGGCCCTATAATGAAAAACTGTTTTTT. Translated: CASSSRPYNEKLFF.